This T cell receptor beta chain stems from a study of siplizumab effects on memory and regulatory T cells (dated by TCRdb to between 2018 and 2021). With respect to the entire study: The study looked at the effect of siplizumab, an anti-CD2 antibody, on alloreactive T-cell subsets in allogeneic mixed lymphocyte reactions made from human PBMCs. The research as a whole found: Among mappable alloreactive CD4+ clones, an average Treg-derived fraction of roughly 71% was observed with siplizumab, compared with approximately 30% in control reactions. Because sequences at frequencies below about 10^-5 were poorly captured, only a minor fraction of alloreactive clones could be mapped back to unstimulated subsets. Whether proliferating Tregs from siplizumab cultures actually had suppressive function was not functionally confirmed. Roughly 80-97% of proliferating CD4+ or CD8+ clones could not be assigned a naive or memory phenotype. The cumulative frequency of alloreactive sequences that could be traced back to unstimulated CD4+ memory T cells was significantly reduced by siplizumab. Unstimulated naive T cells appeared to be more diverse than memory T cells, and naive cells seemed to make a substantial contribution to the alloresponse.

TCRbeta CDR3 sequencing was performed on sorted unstimulated T cells and on proliferating T cells recovered from mixed lymphocyte reactions. Fresh whole blood from 9 to 10 HLA-typed healthy donors served as the source for isolating PBMCs. The library was built by means of the immunoSEQ multiplex PCR assay. Each sample had roughly 100,000 TCR templates assayed by the deep sequencing platform. Genomic DNA extracted from sorted T cells was used for TCRbeta CDR3 sequencing. In the original analysis: The R programming language was used for the clonal analysis of the TCRbeta CDR3 data. Comparing unstimulated samples against CFSE-low samples taken after the reaction was how alloreactive CD4+ and CD8+ clones were defined. Alloreactive CD4+ clones were assigned to regulatory or non-regulatory origin by matching sequences to sorted unstimulated Treg and non-Treg repertoires. This is the immuneACCESS table as TCRdb keeps it, with only in-frame sequences that have V and J called. A part of the clones is gone; compared with another copy, unresolved V genes explain less than half, and the rest is unexplained. V and J calls and clone size follow that table, whereas D and trimming were derived from the DNA. The table for this sample lists approximately 48,000 clones; approximately 93% of them were counted only once. The ten largest account for roughly a sixth of the sample.

Regarding this clone: Its antigen specificity is not known. Base qualities are not at hand, and no much larger clone is one base apart.

The CDR3 spans 15 residues, from the cysteine through the phenylalanine. The read is trimmed to its CDR3 DNA, 45 bases read in frame from base 1. As encoded in the germline V gene, CDR1 is SGHTA while CDR2 is FQGTGA. Trimming leaves V shorter by 5 bases and J shorter by 5 bases, with the junction holding 11 bases beyond the gene matches. This TCR was recovered from a human donor in good health. The sample consisted of CD8+ T cells sorted from blood. The V and J genes are TRBV7-3 and TRBJ2-7, and 8 bases in between align with TRBD1. The CDR3 protein: CASSPSWTGQDEQYF. Here is the DNA: TGTGCCAGCAGCCCCAGCTGGACAGGGCAGGACGAGCAGTACTTC.